This TCR beta chain was recovered during a study of OX40 agonist ivuxolimab in advanced cancers. Study at large: Therapy given before enrollment (anti-PD-1, anti-PD-L1 or anti-CTLA-4) was allowed, and under 45% had some.

The length of the CDR3 is 15 residues. The germline gives CDR1 SNHLY, CDR2 FYNNEI. After removal of 6 bases from V and 0 bases from J, the junction contained 4 bases not matched to a gene. Method: immunoSEQ multiplex PCR; TCRdb's copy keeps in-frame clones and lacks some. This sample has some 62,000 clones, with about 83% found just once. Points from the study as a whole: Among the lowest levels of clonal expansion were found in partial responders at 0.1-3.0 mg/kg. Among the nonresponders, some also had low normalized T-cell clonal expansion. More expanded clones were found, on average, in CD8+ than in CD4+ T cells.

As to this clone: Its antigen is not known.

The sequence came from an adult with an advanced solid tumor such as melanoma, head and neck, liver or kidney cancer. The sample here was CD4+ or CD8+ T cells sorted from blood, taken in a trial of the OX40 agonist ivuxolimab. J is TRBJ2-3 and V is TRBV2; 9 nucleotides line up with TRBD2. The CDR3: CASRKGLASTDTQYF. Written as DNA, the CDR3 is TGTGCCAGCAGGAAGGGACTAGCTAGCACAGATACGCAGTATTTT.